These 8 T cell receptor beta chains were all obtained from the same sample, sequenced in a study of blood T cell repertoires in COVID-19. Libraries were prepared by immunoSEQ multiplex PCR; TCRdb keeps only in-frame clonotypes and omits some of them. The repertoire includes about 58,000 clones, more than 75% of them detected once, and approximately 5% sits in the top ten. The sequencing sample was made of peripheral blood. The origin of the receptors is a man aged 35-49 years with active COVID-19.

The chain is built from TRBV19 and TRBJ2-1, with 8 positions matching TRBD2. With V trimmed by 3 bases and J by 5 bases, 6 bases remained unmatched. The CDR3 spans 15 residues. In germline, CDR1 is LNHDA, CDR2 SQIVND (reference sequence). For the CDR3, the DNA is TGTGCCAGTAGTATTGGCCTAGCGGGTGACAATGAGCAGTTCTTC. Its translation is CASSIGLAGDNEQFF.

J is TRBJ1-4 and V is TRBV28; the D gene is possibly TRBD1 (5 bases). CDR3 length: 14 residues. In germline, CDR1 is MDHEN, CDR2 SYDVKM. The germline V and J ends were trimmed by 3 bases and 7 bases, with 12 bases remaining between them. CDR3 loop: CASSLPRGGEKLFF. CDR3 bases: TGTGCCAGCAGTTTGCCAAGGGGAGGTGAAAAACTGTTTTTT.

This sequence joins TRBV11-3 and TRBJ1-3; D is perhaps TRBD1 (5 bases). Germline V gene lookup returns CDR1 SGHNT and CDR2 YENEEA. Trimming took off 5 bases at V and 3 bases at J, with 14 bases between the two ends. There are 15 residues in the CDR3. CDR3 nucleotides: TGTGCCAGCAGCCCCGGGGGGACCCGTGGAAACACCATATATTTT. Its protein product is CASSPGGTRGNTIYF. The full variable domain, in which reference TRBV11-3 and TRBJ1-3 provide the parts outside the CDR3, is EAGVVQSPRYKIIEKKQPVAFWCNPISGHNTLYWYLQNLGQGPELLIRYENEEAVDDSQLPKDRFSAERLKGVDSTLKIQPAELGDSAVYLCASSPGGTRGNTIYFGEGSWLTVV.

The gene calls are TRBV7-9 and TRBJ2-3; 9 bases map to TRBD2. CDR3 length equals 15 residues. The germline V gene has CDR1 SEHNR and CDR2 FQNEAQ (reference sequence). Trimming took 6 bases from V and 5 from J; bases not matched to a gene: 9. The CDR3 DNA reads as TGTGCCAGCAGACGAAGCGGGAGGAGGGGAGATACGCAGTATTTT. Translating it yields CASRRSGRRGDTQYF. The full variable domain, completed using reference TRBV7-9 and TRBJ2-3, is DTGVSQNPRHKITKRGQNVTFRCDPISEHNRLYWYRQTLGQGPEFLTYFQNEAQLEKSRLLSDRFSAERPKGSFSTLEIQRTEQGDSAMYLCASRRSGRRGDTQYFGPGTRLTVL.

The rearrangement joins TRBV7-2 to TRBJ2-7; no definite D call. The CDR3 is 13 amino acids. Trimming left V 5 bases short and J 2 bases short, with 10 bases between. CDR1 is SGHTA and CDR2 is FQGNSA in the germline V gene. The CDR3 here is CASSVVDTYEQYF. Written as DNA, the CDR3 is TGTGCCAGCAGCGTAGTCGACACCTACGAGCAGTACTTC.

V and J are TRBV7-8 and TRBJ2-5; D is uncertain. This CDR3 comprises 15 residues. Trimming shortened V by 4 bases and J by 1 base, and 13 bases separated the two germline ends. The V gene's germline CDR1 is SGHVS and CDR2 FQNEAQ. In DNA form, the CDR3 reads TGTGCCAGCAGCTCTTCGGTCCAGGCCCAAGAGACCCAGTACTTC. Translating gives CASSSSVQAQETQYF.

This clone has only a few counts. V is TRBV6-5 and J is TRBJ1-5; 8 nucleotides align to TRBD1. Germline V gene data show CDR1 as MNHEY and CDR2 as SVGAGI. The ends lost 9 bases at V and 6 bases at J; junction bases unmatched: 13. CDR3 length equals 15 residues. DNA of the CDR3: TGTGCCAGTTCATCAGGGGGCGCGTCCAGTCAGCCCCAGCATTTT. Residues: CASSSGGASSQPQHF.

This chain links TRBV6-5 with TRBJ1-6; TRBD1 agrees at 7 bases. This CDR3 is 14 amino acids long. J gave up 5 bases and V 6 bases, and 4 bases lay outside the gene matches. Germline V gene sequence: CDR1 MNHEY, CDR2 SVGAGI. This chain's CDR3 is CASSPGQHNSPLHF. Written as DNA, the CDR3 is TGTGCCAGCAGCCCGGGACAGCATAATTCACCCCTCCACTTT.